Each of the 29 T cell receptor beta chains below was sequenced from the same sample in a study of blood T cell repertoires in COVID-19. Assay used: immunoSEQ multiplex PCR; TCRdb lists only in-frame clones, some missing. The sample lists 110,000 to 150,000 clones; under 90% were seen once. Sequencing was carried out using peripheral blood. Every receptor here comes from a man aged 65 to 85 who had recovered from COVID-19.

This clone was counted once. The CDR3 loop is CASSFRDTPYEQYF. CDR3 DNA sequence: TGTGCCAGCAGCTTTCGGGACACCCCCTACGAGCAGTACTTC. This chain joins TRBV5-4 and TRBJ2-7, with D perhaps TRBD1 (6 bases). CDR1 and CDR2 (germline): SGHNT, YYREEE (reference sequence). There are 14 residues in the CDR3. V dropped 2 bases and J dropped 2 bases, with 11 bases sitting between them.

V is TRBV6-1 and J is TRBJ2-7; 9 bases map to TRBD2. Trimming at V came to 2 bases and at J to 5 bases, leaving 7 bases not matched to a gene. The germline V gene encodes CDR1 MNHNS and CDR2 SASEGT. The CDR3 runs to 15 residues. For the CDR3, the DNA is TGTGCCAGCAGTGAATTGGTAGCGGGAGTAAACGAGCAGTACTTC. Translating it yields CASSELVAGVNEQYF.

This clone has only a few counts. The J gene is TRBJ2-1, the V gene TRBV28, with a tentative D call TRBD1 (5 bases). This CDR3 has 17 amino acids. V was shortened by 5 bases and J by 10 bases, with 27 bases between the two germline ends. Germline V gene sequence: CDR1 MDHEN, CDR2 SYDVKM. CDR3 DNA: TGTGCCAGCAGTCTTCTCTCCGCCAGGGTACTCGTGGGCGAGCAGTTCTTC. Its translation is CASSLLSARVLVGEQFF.

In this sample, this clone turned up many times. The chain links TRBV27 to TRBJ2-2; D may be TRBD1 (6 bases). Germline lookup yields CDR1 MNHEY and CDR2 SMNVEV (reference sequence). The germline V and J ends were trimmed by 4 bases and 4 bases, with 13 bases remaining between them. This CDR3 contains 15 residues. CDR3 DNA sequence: TGTGCCAGCAGTTCAGGGGCGCTTAGCACCGGGGAGCTGTTTTTT. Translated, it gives CASSSGALSTGELFF.

CDR3 DNA: TGTGCCAGCAGTCCGGAGGGCTACAATGAGCAGTTCTTC. Translating gives CASSPEGYNEQFF. The J gene is TRBJ2-1, the V gene TRBV27; D is perhaps TRBD2 (6 bases). V lost 5 bases and J lost 3, with 8 bases in between. The CDR3 covers 13 residues. Germline CDR1 and CDR2: MNHEY and SMNVEV (reference sequence).

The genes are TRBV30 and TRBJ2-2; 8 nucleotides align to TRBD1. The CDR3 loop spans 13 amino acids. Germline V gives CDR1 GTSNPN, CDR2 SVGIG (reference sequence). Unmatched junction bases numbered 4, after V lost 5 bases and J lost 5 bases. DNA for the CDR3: TGTGCCTGGCTCAACAGGGGGACCGGGGAGCTGTTTTTT. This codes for CAWLNRGTGELFF.

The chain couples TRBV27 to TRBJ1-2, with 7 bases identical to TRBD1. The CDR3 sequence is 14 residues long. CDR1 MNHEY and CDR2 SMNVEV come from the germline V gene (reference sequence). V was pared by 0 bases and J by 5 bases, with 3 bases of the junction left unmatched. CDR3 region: CASSLSGTVYGYTF. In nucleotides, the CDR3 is TGTGCCAGCAGTTTATCGGGGACAGTTTATGGCTACACCTTC.

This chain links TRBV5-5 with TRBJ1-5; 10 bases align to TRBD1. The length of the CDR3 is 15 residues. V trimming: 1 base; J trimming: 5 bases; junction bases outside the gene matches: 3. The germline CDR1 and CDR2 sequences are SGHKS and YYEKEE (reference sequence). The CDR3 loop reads CASSLTGTGDQPQHF. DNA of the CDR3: TGTGCCAGCAGCTTGACCGGGACAGGGGATCAGCCCCAGCATTTT.

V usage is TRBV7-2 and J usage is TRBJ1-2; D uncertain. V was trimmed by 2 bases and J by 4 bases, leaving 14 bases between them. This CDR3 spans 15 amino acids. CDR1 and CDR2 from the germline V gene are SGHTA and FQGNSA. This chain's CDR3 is CASSLSTTSFYGYTF. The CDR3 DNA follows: TGTGCCAGCAGCTTATCGACAACCAGCTTCTATGGCTACACCTTC.

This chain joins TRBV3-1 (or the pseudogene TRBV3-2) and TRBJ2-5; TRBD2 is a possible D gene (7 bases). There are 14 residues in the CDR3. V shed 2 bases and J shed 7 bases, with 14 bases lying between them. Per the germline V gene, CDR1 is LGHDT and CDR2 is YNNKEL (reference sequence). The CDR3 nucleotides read TGTGCCAGCAGCCAAAAGGGGGGGTCAGGGACCCAGTACTTC. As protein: CASSQKGGSGTQYF.

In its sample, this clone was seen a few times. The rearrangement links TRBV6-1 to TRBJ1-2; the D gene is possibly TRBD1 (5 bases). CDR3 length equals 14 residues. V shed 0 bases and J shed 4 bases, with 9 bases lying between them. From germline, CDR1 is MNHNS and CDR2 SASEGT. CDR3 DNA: TGTGCCAGCAGTGAAGCGGGGGACTTCTATGGCTACACCTTC. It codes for CASSEAGDFYGYTF.

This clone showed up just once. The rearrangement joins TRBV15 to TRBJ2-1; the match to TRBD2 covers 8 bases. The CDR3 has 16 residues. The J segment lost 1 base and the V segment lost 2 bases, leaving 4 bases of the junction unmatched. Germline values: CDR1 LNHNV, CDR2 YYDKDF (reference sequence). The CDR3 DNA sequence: TGTGCCACCAGCAGACCTGGCGGGGGGTCCTACAATGAGCAGTTCTTC. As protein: CATSRPGGGSYNEQFF.

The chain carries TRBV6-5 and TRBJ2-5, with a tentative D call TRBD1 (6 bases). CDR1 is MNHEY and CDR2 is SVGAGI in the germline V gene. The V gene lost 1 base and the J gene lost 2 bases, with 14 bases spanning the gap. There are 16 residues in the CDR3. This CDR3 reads CASSYLQGQLQETQYF. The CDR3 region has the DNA TGTGCCAGCAGTTACTTGCAAGGACAGCTACAAGAGACCCAGTACTTC.

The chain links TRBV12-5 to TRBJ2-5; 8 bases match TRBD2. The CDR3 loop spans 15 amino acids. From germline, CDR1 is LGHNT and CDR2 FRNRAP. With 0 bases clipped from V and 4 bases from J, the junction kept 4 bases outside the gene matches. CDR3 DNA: TGTGCTAGTGGTTTGGTACCGGGGGGGCTAGAGACCCAGTACTTC. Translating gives CASGLVPGGLETQYF.

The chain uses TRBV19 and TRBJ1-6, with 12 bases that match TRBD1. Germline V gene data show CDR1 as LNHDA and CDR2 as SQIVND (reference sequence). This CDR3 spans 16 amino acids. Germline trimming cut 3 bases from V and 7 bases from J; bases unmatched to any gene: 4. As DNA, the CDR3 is TGTGCCAGTAGTATTGGGACAGGGGGCTCGAATTCACCCCTCCACTTT. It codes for CASSIGTGGSNSPLHF.

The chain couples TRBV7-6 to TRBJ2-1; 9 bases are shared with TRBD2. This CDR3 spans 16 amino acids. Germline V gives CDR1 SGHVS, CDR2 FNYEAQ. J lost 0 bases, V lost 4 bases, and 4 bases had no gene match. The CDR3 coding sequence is TGTGCCAGCAGCTGGAATAGCGGGAGCTCCTACAATGAGCAGTTCTTC. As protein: CASSWNSGSSYNEQFF.

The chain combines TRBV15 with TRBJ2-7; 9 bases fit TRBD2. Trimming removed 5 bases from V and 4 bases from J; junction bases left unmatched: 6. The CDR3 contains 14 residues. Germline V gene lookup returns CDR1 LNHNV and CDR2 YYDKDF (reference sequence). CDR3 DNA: TGTGCCACCAGCTTAGCGGGAGTAGGGTACGAGCAGTACTTC. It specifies CATSLAGVGYEQYF. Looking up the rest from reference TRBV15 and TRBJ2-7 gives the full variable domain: DAMVIQNPRYQVTQFGKPVTLSCSQTLNHNVMYWYQQKSSQAPKLLFHYYDKDFNNEADTPDNFQSRRPNTSFCFLDIRSPGLGDTAMYLCATSLAGVGYEQYFGPGTRLTVT.

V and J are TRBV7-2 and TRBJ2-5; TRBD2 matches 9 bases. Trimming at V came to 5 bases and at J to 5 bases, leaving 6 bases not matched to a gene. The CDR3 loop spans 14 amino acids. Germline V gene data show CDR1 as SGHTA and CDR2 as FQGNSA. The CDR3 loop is CASSPGTSRETQYF. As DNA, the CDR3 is TGTGCCAGCAGCCCTGGGACTAGCAGGGAGACCCAGTACTTC. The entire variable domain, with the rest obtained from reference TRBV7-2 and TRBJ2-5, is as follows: GAGVSQSPSNKVTEKGKDVELRCDPISGHTALYWYRQSLGQGLEFLIYFQGNSAPDKSGLPSDRFSAERTGGSVSTLTIQRTQQEDSAVYLCASSPGTSRETQYFGPGTRLLVL.

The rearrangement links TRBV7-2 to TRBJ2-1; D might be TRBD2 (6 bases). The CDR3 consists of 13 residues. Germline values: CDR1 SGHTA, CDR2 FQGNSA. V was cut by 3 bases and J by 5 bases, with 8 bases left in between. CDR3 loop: CASSFGLNNEQFF. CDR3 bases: TGTGCCAGCAGCTTTGGACTAAACAATGAGCAGTTCTTC.

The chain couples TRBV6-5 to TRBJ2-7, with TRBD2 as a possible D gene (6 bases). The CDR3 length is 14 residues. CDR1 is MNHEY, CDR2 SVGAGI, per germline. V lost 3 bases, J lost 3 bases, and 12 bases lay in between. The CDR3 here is CASSYSLANYEQYF. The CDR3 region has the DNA TGTGCCAGCAGTTATTCGCTAGCGAACTACGAGCAGTACTTC.

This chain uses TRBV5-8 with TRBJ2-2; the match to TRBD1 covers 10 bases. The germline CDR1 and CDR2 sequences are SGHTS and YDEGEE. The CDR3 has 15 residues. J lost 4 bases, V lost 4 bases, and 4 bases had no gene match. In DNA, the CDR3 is TGTGCCAGCAGCCCGGACAGGGGGGGCACCGGGGAGCTGTTTTTT. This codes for CASSPDRGGTGELFF. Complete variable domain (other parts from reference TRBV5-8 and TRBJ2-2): EAGVTQSPTHLIKTRGQQATLRCSPISGHTSVYWYQQALGLGLQFLLWYDEGEERNRGNFPPRFSGRQFPNYSSELNVNALELEDSALYLCASSPDRGGTGELFFGEGSRLTVL.

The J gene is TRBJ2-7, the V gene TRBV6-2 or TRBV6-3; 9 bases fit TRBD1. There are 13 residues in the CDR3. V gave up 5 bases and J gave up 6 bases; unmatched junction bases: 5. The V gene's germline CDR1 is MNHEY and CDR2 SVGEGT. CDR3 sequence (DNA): TGTGCCAGCAGTCCGGGACAGGGAACCGAGCAGTACTTC. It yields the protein CASSPGQGTEQYF.

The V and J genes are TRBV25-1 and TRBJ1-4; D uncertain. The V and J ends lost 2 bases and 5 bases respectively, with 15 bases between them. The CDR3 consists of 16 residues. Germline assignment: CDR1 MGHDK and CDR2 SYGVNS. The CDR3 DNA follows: TGTGCCAGCAGTGAAGCAGGTTGGGAGGTAAATGAAAAACTGTTTTTT. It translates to CASSEAGWEVNEKLFF.

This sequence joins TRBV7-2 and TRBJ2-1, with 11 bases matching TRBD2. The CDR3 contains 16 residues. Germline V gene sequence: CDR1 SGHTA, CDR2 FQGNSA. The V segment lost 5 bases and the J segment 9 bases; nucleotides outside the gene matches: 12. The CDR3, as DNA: TGTGCCAGCAGCCGCCAAGCTACTAGCGGGAGCGGTGAGCAGTTCTTC. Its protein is CASSRQATSGSGEQFF.

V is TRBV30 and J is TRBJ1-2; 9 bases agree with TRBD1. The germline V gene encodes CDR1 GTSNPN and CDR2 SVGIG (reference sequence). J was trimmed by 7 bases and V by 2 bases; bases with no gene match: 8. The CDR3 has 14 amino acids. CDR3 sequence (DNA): TGTGCCTGGAGTTTAACAGGGGGCGTCTCTGGCTACACCTTC. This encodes CAWSLTGGVSGYTF.

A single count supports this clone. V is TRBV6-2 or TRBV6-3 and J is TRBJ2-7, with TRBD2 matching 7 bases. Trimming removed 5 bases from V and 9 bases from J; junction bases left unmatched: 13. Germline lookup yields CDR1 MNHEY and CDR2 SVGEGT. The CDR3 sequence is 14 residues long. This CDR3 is CASSPHAGLDWQYF. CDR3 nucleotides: TGTGCCAGCAGTCCCCACGCCGGACTAGATTGGCAGTACTTC.

CDR3 protein: CASRTSGPETQYF. Written as DNA, the CDR3 is TGTGCCAGTCGGACTAGCGGCCCGGAGACCCAGTACTTC. This sequence joins TRBV2 and TRBJ2-5; 10 bases agree with TRBD2. This CDR3 is built from 13 residues. Trimming took 9 bases from V and 5 from J; bases not matched to a gene: 6. CDR1 and CDR2 from the germline V gene are SNHLY and FYNNEI.

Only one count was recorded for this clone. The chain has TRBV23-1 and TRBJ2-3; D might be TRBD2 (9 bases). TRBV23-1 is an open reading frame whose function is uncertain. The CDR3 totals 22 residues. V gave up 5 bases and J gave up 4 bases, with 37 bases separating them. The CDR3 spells CASSSRTGMWGLAVRWADTQYF. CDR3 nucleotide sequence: TGCGCCAGCAGTTCACGGACAGGGATGTGGGGACTAGCTGTCCGGTGGGCAGATACGCAGTATTTT.

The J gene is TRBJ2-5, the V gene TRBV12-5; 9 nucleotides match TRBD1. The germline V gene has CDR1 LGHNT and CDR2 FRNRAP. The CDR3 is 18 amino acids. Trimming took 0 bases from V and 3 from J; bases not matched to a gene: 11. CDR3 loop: CASGLVPKDRGREETQYF. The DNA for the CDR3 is TGTGCTAGTGGTTTGGTGCCCAAGGACAGGGGAAGGGAAGAGACCCAGTACTTC.